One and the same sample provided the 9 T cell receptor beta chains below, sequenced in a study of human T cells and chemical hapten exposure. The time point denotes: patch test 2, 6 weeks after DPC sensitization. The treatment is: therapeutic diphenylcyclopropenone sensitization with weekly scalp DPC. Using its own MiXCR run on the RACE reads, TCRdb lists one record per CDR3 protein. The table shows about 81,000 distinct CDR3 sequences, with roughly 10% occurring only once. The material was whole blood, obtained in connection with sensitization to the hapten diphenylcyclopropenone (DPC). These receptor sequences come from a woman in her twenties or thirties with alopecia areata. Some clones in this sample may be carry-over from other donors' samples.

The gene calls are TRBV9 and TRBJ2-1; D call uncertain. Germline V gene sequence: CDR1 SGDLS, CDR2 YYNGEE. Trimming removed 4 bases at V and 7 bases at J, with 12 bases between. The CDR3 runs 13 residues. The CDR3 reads CASSPEVANEQFF. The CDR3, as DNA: TGTGCCAGCAGCCCCGAGGTCGCGAATGAGCAGTTCTTC.

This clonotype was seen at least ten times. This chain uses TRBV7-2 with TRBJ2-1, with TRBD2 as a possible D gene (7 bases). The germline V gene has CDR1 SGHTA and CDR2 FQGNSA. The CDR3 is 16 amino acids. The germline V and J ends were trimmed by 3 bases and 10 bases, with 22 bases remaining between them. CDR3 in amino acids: CASSFIESAGAREQFF. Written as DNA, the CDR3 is TGTGCCAGCAGCTTTATAGAGTCGGCGGGGGCGCGGGAGCAGTTCTTC.

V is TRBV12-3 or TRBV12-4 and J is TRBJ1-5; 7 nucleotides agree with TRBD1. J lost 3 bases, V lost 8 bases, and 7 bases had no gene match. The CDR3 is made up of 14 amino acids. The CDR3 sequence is CASGEDRPNQPQHF. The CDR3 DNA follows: TGTGCCAGCGGGGAGGACAGGCCCAATCAGCCCCAGCATTTT.

The CDR3 bases are TGTACCAGCAGCAAATATAGAGAGCCCCAGCATTTT. It specifies CTSSKYREPQHF. V gene TRBV21-1 combines with J gene TRBJ1-5. TRBV21-1 represents a pseudogene. This CDR3 region has 12 residues.

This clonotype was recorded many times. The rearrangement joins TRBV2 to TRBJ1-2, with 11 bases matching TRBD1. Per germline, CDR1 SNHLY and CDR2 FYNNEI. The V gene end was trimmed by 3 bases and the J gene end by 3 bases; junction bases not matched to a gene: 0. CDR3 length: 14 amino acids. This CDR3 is CASSEGQGDYGYTF. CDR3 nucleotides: TGTGCCAGCAGTGAGGGACAGGGGGACTATGGCTACACCTTC.

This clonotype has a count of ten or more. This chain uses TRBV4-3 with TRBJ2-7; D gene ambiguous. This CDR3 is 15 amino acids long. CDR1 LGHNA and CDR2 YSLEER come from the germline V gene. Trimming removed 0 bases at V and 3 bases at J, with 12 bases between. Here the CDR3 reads CASSQDRAASYEQYF. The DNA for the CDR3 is TGCGCCAGCAGCCAAGATAGGGCAGCGAGCTACGAGCAGTACTTC.

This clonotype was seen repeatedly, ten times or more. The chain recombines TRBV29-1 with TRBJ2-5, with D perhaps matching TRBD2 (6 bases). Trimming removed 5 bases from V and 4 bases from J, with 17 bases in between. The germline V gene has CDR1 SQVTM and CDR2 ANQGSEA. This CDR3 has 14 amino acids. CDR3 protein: CSVSRGTGRETQYF. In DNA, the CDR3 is TGCAGCGTTAGCCGGGGAACCGGGAGAGAGACCCAGTACTTC.

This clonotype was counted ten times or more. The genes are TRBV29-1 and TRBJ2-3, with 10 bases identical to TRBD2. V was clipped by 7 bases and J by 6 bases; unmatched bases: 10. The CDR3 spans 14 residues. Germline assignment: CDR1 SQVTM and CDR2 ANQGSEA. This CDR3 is CSGGLAVDGDTQYF. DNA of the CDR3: TGCAGCGGCGGACTAGCGGTGGACGGTGATACGCAGTATTTT.

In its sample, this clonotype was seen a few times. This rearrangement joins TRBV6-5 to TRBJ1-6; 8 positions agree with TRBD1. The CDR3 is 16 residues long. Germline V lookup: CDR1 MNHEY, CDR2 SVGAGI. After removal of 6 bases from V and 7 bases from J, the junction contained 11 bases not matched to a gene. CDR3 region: CASSRRTGTKNSPLHF. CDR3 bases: TGTGCCAGCAGCCGACGGACAGGGACTAAGAATTCACCCCTCCACTTT.